Each of the 15 T cell receptor beta chains below was sequenced from the same sample in a study of T-cell reconstitution after alpha-beta-depleted transplantation in children. The authors prepared the TCRbeta library with unique molecular identifiers. TCRdb independently ran MiXCR on the PCR reads; one entry per CDR3 protein. The data show about 980,000 distinct CDR3 sequences, with about 26% seen just once and over 25% held by the top ten. The material sequenced was PBMCs, mostly from graft donor cells, taken 360 days after TCRalphabeta/CD19-depleted stem cell transplant. These receptors were taken from a boy under three years old who had a stem cell transplant for SCID, so the T cells may come from the graft donor.

The chain uses TRBV4-1 and TRBJ2-1; 8 bases match TRBD2. There are 17 residues in the CDR3. J lost 3 bases, V lost 0 bases, and 7 bases had no gene match. The V gene's germline CDR1 is MGHRA and CDR2 YSYEKL. CDR3 bases: TGCGCCAGCAGCCAAGAGGTTCGGGGGGGCGTCTACAATGAGCAGTTCTTC. As protein: CASSQEVRGGVYNEQFF.

This clonotype was observed at least ten times. One end of the junction varies from germline; a read error may be responsible. The chain is built from TRBV5-1 and TRBJ2-7, with D perhaps TRBD1 (8 bases). This CDR3 region has 14 residues. Germline CDR1 SGHRS, CDR2 YFSETQ. The CDR3 loop reads CASSFGQGGYEQYF. As DNA, the CDR3 is TGTGCCAGCAGCTTCGGACAGGGAGGGTACGAGCAGTACTTC.

The CDR3 loop reads CASSPRWGTGRDTEAFF. The DNA for the CDR3 is TGTGCCAGCAGCCCGCGTTGGGGCACCGGCAGGGACACTGAAGCTTTCTTT. The chain recombines TRBV3-1 with TRBJ1-1, with a weak D call TRBD1 (5 bases). The germline gives CDR1 LGHDT, CDR2 YNNKEL (reference sequence). This CDR3 is 17 amino acids long. Trimming pared 4 bases from V and 3 bases from J, leaving 21 bases between.

The V and J genes are TRBV6-2 or TRBV6-3 and TRBJ1-5; D gene uncertain. The V gene lost 6 bases and the J gene lost 4 bases, with 13 bases spanning the gap. This CDR3 contains 14 residues. Germline CDR1 is MNHEY and CDR2 is SVGEGT. The CDR3 region is CASRLTEGNQPQHF. Written as DNA, the CDR3 is TGTGCCAGCAGACTAACAGAGGGTAATCAGCCCCAGCATTTT.

The V gene is TRBV24-1, the J gene TRBJ1-2, with TRBD1 identical over 10 bases. The CDR3 has 15 residues. Germline assignment: CDR1 KGHDR and CDR2 SFDVKD. V lost 3 bases, J lost 6 bases, and 6 bases stayed unmatched. The CDR3 spells CATSDPGQGVNGYTF. DNA of the CDR3: TGTGCCACCAGTGATCCCGGACAGGGGGTGAATGGCTACACCTTC.

The chain combines TRBV5-4 with TRBJ2-1; D possibly corresponds to TRBD1 (5 bases). With 3 bases removed from V and 4 bases from J, the gap between germline ends came to 14 bases. CDR1 SGHNT and CDR2 YYREEE come from the germline V gene (reference sequence). The CDR3 is made up of 15 amino acids. In DNA form, the CDR3 reads TGTGCCAGCAGCTATTTCGCTAGGACATACAATGAGCAGTTCTTC. As protein: CASSYFARTYNEQFF.

The chain recombines TRBV6-5 with TRBJ1-1; 7 nucleotides align to TRBD1. Germline V lookup: CDR1 MNHEY, CDR2 SVGAGI. The CDR3 spans 13 residues. V dropped 6 bases and J dropped 10; count of bases not matched to a gene: 11. In DNA form, the CDR3 reads TGTGCCAGCAGCCCTGGACCTCCAGGGGGAGCTTTCTTT. This translates into CASSPGPPGGAFF.

This clonotype was observed a few times. V and J are TRBV2 and TRBJ2-5; 10 bases are shared with TRBD2. The CDR3 consists of 15 residues. J was trimmed by 2 bases and V by 8 bases; bases with no gene match: 8. CDR1 is SNHLY and CDR2 is FYNNEI in the germline V gene. CDR3 region: CASLPWTSGQETQYF. In nucleotides, the CDR3 is TGTGCCAGCCTTCCCTGGACTAGCGGACAAGAGACCCAGTACTTC.

The genes are TRBV24-1 and TRBJ2-7; 8 nucleotides agree with TRBD1. Losses at the gene ends were 4 bases for V and 2 bases for J; bases not matched to a gene: 6. This CDR3 has 15 amino acids. Germline V CDR1 and CDR2: KGHDR, SFDVKD. In DNA, the CDR3 is TGTGCCACCAGTGAGGGCGGGACAGGTGCCTACGAGCAGTACTTC. Translated, it gives CATSEGGTGAYEQYF.

This clonotype was detected many times. The chain joins TRBV12-3 or TRBV12-4 to TRBJ2-5; TRBD1 matches 8 bases. The CDR3 sequence is 16 residues long. V trimming: 4 bases; J trimming: 5 bases; junction bases outside the gene matches: 12. DNA of the CDR3: TGTGCCAGCAGTTGGGGGACAGGACCGGGTCTTGAGACCCAGTACTTC. It codes for CASSWGTGPGLETQYF.

V gene TRBV20-1 combines with J gene TRBJ2-2; 7 bases match TRBD2. The CDR3 has 18 amino acids. The J segment lost 2 bases and the V segment lost 1 base, leaving 13 bases of the junction unmatched. Germline V gene sequence: CDR1 DFQATT, CDR2 SNEGSKA (reference sequence). The CDR3 protein is CSARVWGLSGANTGELFF. Here the CDR3 DNA reads TGCAGTGCTAGAGTTTGGGGGTTAAGCGGGGCCAACACCGGGGAGCTGTTTTTT.

This clonotype has at least ten counts. This rearrangement joins TRBV7-9 to TRBJ2-7, with D maybe TRBD1 (5 bases). Germline CDR1 reads SEHNR; CDR2 reads FQNEAQ (reference sequence). The CDR3 sequence is 16 residues long. V was pared by 1 base and J by 3 bases, with 16 bases between. In DNA form, the CDR3 reads TGTGCCAGCAGCTTAGGTACATTTGGAAGGGGCTACGAGCAGTACTTC. This sequence encodes CASSLGTFGRGYEQYF.

At least ten counts were recorded for this clonotype. The gene calls are TRBV12-3 or TRBV12-4 and TRBJ2-5; D might be TRBD1 or TRBD2, each matching 6 bases. V was shortened by 6 bases and J by 5 bases, with 13 bases between the two germline ends. The CDR3 spans 13 residues. DNA of the CDR3: TGTGCCAGCAGATGGGGGGCGCGGGAGACCCAGTACTTC. It codes for CASRWGARETQYF.

This clonotype has at least ten counts. The J gene is TRBJ2-3, the V gene TRBV12-3 or TRBV12-4, with 7 bases lining up with TRBD2. The CDR3 is made up of 14 amino acids. The junction had 2 bases not matched to a gene; V was cut back by 3 bases and J by 2 bases. The CDR3 sequence: CASSFRDYTDTQYF. The CDR3 nucleotides read TGTGCCAGCAGTTTCCGGGACTACACAGATACGCAGTATTTT.

This clonotype was seen more than once but under ten times. The rearrangement joins TRBV4-1 to TRBJ2-3; 9 nucleotides match TRBD2. Germline-derived CDR1 and CDR2 are MGHRA and YSYEKL. The CDR3 is 18 residues long. V was pared by 1 base and J by 4 bases, with 12 bases of the junction left unmatched. CDR3 nucleotide sequence: TGCGCCAGCAGCCAAGCCCAGGTTAGCGGGGGTACGGCAGATACGCAGTATTTT. The encoded protein is CASSQAQVSGGTADTQYF.